This T cell receptor (beta chain) was observed in a study of early T cells in non-severe SARS-CoV-2 infection. CDR1 is SQVTM and CDR2 is ANQGSEA in the germline V gene. V was pared by 6 bases and J by 4 bases, with 27 bases between. CDR3 length: 17 residues. MiXCR, applied by TCRdb to the 5' RACE reads, yields one record per CDR3 protein. Of 45,000 or so distinct CDR3 sequences in the sample, roughly 7% are singletons; the top ten hold 6.5% to 8.5%. This clonotype has only a few counts. The sample taken for sequencing was whole blood. This sequence was found in an adult who was a healthcare worker with PCR-confirmed SARS-CoV-2 infection or an uninfected control (not recorded which). The chain uses TRBV29-1 and TRBJ2-5; maybe TRBD1 (5 bases). The CDR3 loop is CSVQGSVRQPLRETQYF. The CDR3 region has the DNA TGCAGCGTCCAAGGGTCGGTGAGACAGCCGCTCCGAGAGACCCAGTACTTC.